One and the same sample provided the 5 T cell receptor beta chains below, sequenced in a study of T cell repertoires in cytomegalovirus infection. TCRdb analysed the reads with MiXCR anew, one entry per CDR3 protein. The table records approximately 500,000 distinct CDR3 sequences, 16% of them present only once. The sequenced sample consisted of CD8+ T cells from PBMCs. Source of these receptors: a human donor in good health (CMV status not recorded). Some clones in this sample may be carry-over from other donors' samples.

This clonotype was detected a few times. The rearrangement links TRBV6-5 to TRBJ1-3, with D possibly matching TRBD1 (6 bases). Deletions cut 5 bases from V and 0 bases from J, with 20 bases between. Germline V gene data show CDR1 as MNHEY and CDR2 as SVGAGI. This CDR3 spans 18 amino acids. CDR3 amino acids: CASSTGQPWLYSGNTIYF. In DNA form, the CDR3 reads TGTGCCAGCAGTACGGGACAACCATGGCTCTACTCTGGAAACACCATATATTTT.

This clonotype was counted at least ten times. The rearrangement joins TRBV10-3 to TRBJ2-7, with no clear D. The CDR3 has 15 amino acids. Deletions cut 3 bases from V and 4 bases from J, with 16 bases between. In germline, CDR1 is ENHRY, CDR2 SYGVKD. The CDR3 loop reads CAISDPPRRPYEQYF. The CDR3 DNA follows: TGTGCCATCAGTGACCCACCCCGGAGACCTTACGAGCAGTACTTC.

This clonotype was seen many times. The V gene is TRBV7-6, the J gene TRBJ2-3; D is possibly TRBD2 (6 bases). V was pared by 4 bases and J by 5 bases, with 19 bases between. The CDR3 has 16 amino acids. The germline CDR1 and CDR2 sequences are SGHVS and FNYEAQ. In DNA, the CDR3 is TGTGCCAGCAGCTCCCAGGTGGGGGGAAAGGGAGATACGCAGTATTTT. This codes for CASSSQVGGKGDTQYF.

The J gene is TRBJ1-5, the V gene TRBV3-1; possibly TRBD1 for D (6 bases). V dropped 2 bases and J dropped 7 bases, with 12 bases sitting between them. Germline CDR1 is LGHDT and CDR2 is YNNKEL (reference sequence). The CDR3 extends over 14 amino acids. The CDR3 reads CASSQSTGRQPQHF. The CDR3 DNA is TGTGCCAGCAGCCAATCCACAGGGCGACAGCCCCAGCATTTT. Complete variable domain (other parts from reference TRBV3-1 and TRBJ1-5): DTAVSQTPKYLVTQMGNDKSIKCEQNLGHDTMYWYKQDSKKFLKIMFSYNNKELIINETVPNRFSPKSPDKAHLNLHINSLELGDSAVYFCASSQSTGRQPQHFGDGTRLSIL.

In this sample, this clonotype turned up many times. The chain links TRBV19 to TRBJ2-3; 7 bases are a match to TRBD1. The germline V gene encodes CDR1 LNHDA and CDR2 SQIVND (reference sequence). V shed 10 bases, J shed 0 bases, and the junction held 4 bases outside the gene matches. The CDR3 sequence is 13 residues long. The CDR3 sequence: CAIRDSSTDTQYF. The CDR3 nucleotides are TGTGCCATCCGGGACAGTAGCACAGATACGCAGTATTTT.